What follows is one T cell receptor beta chain and its context. The data derive from a study of blood T cell repertoires in COVID-19. Whole-study context: PBMCs, B-cell-depleted T cells, or T cells were the source of the cDNA or gDNA that made up the material.

The method was immunoSEQ multiplex PCR; TCRdb's version includes in-frame clones alone and lacks a portion of them. The profile covers some 220,000 clones, with around 90% appearing a single time and roughly 2.5% taken by the ten largest. The germline V gene encodes CDR1 MDHEN and CDR2 SYDVKM. V trimming: 5 bases; J trimming: 5 bases; junction bases outside the gene matches: 5. The CDR3 loop spans 15 amino acids. The sequenced sample consisted of PBMCs or T cells enriched from blood (not recorded which). The chain couples TRBV28 to TRBJ2-3; the match to TRBD1 covers 12 bases. This TCR came from a woman aged 30 to 39 who had recovered from COVID-19. The DNA for the CDR3 is TGTGCCAGCAGTGGAGGGACAGGGGGCATAGATACGCAGTATTTT. It codes for CASSGGTGGIDTQYF.